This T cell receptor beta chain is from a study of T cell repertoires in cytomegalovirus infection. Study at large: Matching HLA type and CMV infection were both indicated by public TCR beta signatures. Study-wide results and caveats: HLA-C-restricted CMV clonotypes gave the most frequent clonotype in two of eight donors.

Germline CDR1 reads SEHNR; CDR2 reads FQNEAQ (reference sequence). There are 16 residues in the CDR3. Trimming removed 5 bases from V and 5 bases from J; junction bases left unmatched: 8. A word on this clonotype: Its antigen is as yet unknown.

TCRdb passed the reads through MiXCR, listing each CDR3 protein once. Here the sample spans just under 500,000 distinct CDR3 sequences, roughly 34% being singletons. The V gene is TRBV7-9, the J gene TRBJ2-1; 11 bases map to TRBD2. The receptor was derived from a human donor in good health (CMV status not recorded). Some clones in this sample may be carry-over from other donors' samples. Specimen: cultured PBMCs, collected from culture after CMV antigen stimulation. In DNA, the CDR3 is TGTGCCAGCAGCCTCACTGGGACTAGCGGTAACAATGAGCAGTTCTTC. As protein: CASSLTGTSGNNEQFF.